This TCR beta chain was sequenced in a study of cytomegalovirus exposure and HLA in healthy donors. Comment on this clone: Its cognate antigen is unknown.

The repertoire was sequenced with immunoSEQ multiplex PCR; TCRdb's copy has only in-frame clones and lacks some. The data contain 200,000 to 250,000 clones, about 90% of them seen just once; the ten biggest clones take up approximately 12%. Whole-study findings and limits: TCR clusters originating in the first cohort tended to co-occur in the 120 validation repertoires, according to a later analysis. TCR sequences were mostly rare, though some public TCRs occurred in many donors.

CDR3 length equals 13 residues. Trimming took 6 bases from V and 3 from J, leaving 10 bases between them. Germline V CDR1 and CDR2: ENHRY, SYGVKD. Sequencing was carried out using PBMCs. The chain has TRBV10-3 and TRBJ2-3, with D possibly being TRBD1 (6 bases). The TCR sequence derives from a man aged 18 to 35 in good health and CMV-seropositive. This chain's CDR3 is CAIRGHLTDTQYF. The CDR3 DNA follows: TGTGCCATCAGGGGACACCTAACAGATACGCAGTATTTT.